One T cell receptor beta chain is described in this entry. Its antigen target is currently unknown. No base-level quality is on record; no much larger clone is a single base apart. There are 12 amino acids in the CDR3, from cysteine to phenylalanine inclusive. Only the CDR3 DNA is retained, 36 bases long and in frame from the first base. The germline V gene supplies CDR1 MNHEY and CDR2 SVGEGT. V is shortened by 4 bases, J by 10 bases, and the region joining them spans 11 bases. The data originate from a study of blood T cell repertoires in COVID-19 (dated by TCRdb to about 2020). Study-level background: Samples from collaborators originated in the United States, Italy and Spain and spanned both the acute and convalescent phases of COVID-19. The sample metadata nearly always contained a de-identified subject ID, COVID-19 status, age in years and sex. Subjects who had been exposed to COVID-19, were actively infected with it, or had recovered from it provided the deeply sampled blood TCRbeta repertoires that made up the dataset. Samples were obtained from the ongoing ImmuneRACE study (first 160 participants) and from 1,000 to 1,500 subjects provided by 6 global collaborators. The material from the prospective study consisted of cDNA or gDNA derived from T cells, B-cell-depleted T cells, or PBMCs. Where available, HLA class I and class II types were obtained from metadata supplied by the sample provider rather than from assay-based typing. The repertoires were made available in a free public database intended to serve as a resource for research on the immune response to SARS-CoV-2.

Broader findings and caveats from the paper: Clinical and demographic metadata were provided uncurated, with the amount varying by source and participant.

TCRbeta CDR3 regions were amplified from genomic DNA by means of the immunoSEQ Assay, a bias-controlled multiplex PCR. For the original study's pipeline: Within the assay, amplification of reference gene primers was used to estimate how many nucleated cells each sample contained. To quantify the absolute abundance of each unique TCRbeta CDR3 rearrangement, sequence reads were collapsed and filtered. For each sample, productive Simpson clonality was calculated as the square root of Simpson's diversity index across productive rearrangements. Here the immuneACCESS table is served through TCRdb, limited to in-frame sequences with V and J called. Missing clones are a known gap in these copies; in checked studies unresolved V genes cover under half, and the rest lacks a known reason. V and J calls and clone size follow that table, whereas D and trimming were derived from the DNA. The sample table contains approximately 330,000 clones; only one count was recorded for 70% to 90% of them. The ten top clones hold around 4% of the sample.

Collaborating institutions collected whole blood in K2EDTA tubes following their own protocols. Collaborator samples were shipped for TCRbeta analysis as frozen whole blood, isolated PBMCs, or DNA extracted from either sample type. Source material: peripheral blood. The sequence derives from a woman in her fifties or sixties with active or convalescent COVID-19. The chain is made from TRBV6-2 or TRBV6-3 and TRBJ2-1; TRBD2 could be the D gene, as 6 bases match. The CDR3 in this case is CASSSRGTEQFF. The bases are TGTGCCAGCAGTTCTCGGGGGACGGAGCAGTTCTTC.